This passage covers 25 T cell receptor beta chains from one sample sequenced in a study of T cell responses to AZD1222 COVID-19 vaccine. Only in-frame clones appear in the TCRdb table, and some are missing; sequencing was by immunoSEQ multiplex PCR. The table shows almost 70,000 clones, with over 70% occurring only once. The specimen comprised peripheral blood, sampled 28 days after the second AZD1222 dose. These receptor sequences come from an adult who received the AZD1222 COVID-19 vaccine.

Regarding this clone: The junction departs from germline at one end; a sequencing error may be responsible. The genes are TRBV7-8 and TRBJ1-6; the D is unclear. CDR1 is SGHVS, CDR2 FQNEAQ, per germline. The CDR3 is 13 residues long. CDR3 coding DNA: TGTGCCAGCAGCTTAGCCTATGATTCACCCCCCCACTTT. This codes for CASSLAYDSPPHF. Looking up the rest from reference TRBV7-8 and TRBJ1-6 gives the full variable domain: GAGVSQSPRYKVAKRGQDVALRCDPISGHVSLFWYQQALGQGPEFLTYFQNEAQLDKSGLPSDRFFAERPEGSVSTLKIQRTQQEDSAVYLCASSLAYDSPPHFGNGTRLTVT.

The CDR3 coding sequence is TGTGCCAGCAGTGGGGGGACCGGGACTAGCTTGTTTGCAGATACGCAGTATTTT. It encodes CASSGGTGTSLFADTQYF. The chain links TRBV6-1 to TRBJ2-3; TRBD2 matches 9 bases. The J segment lost 4 bases and the V segment lost 4 bases, leaving 15 bases of the junction unmatched. CDR1 and CDR2 (germline): MNHNS, SASEGT. The CDR3 sequence is 18 residues long.

The chain links TRBV28 to TRBJ2-1, with D hard to call. The CDR3 consists of 15 residues. Germline V lookup: CDR1 MDHEN, CDR2 SYDVKM. Trimming left V 5 bases short and J 1 base short, with 12 bases between. The CDR3 coding sequence is TGTGCCAGCAGTACCACAATCGGATCCTACAATGAGCAGTTCTTC. It yields the protein CASSTTIGSYNEQFF. Complete variable domain (other parts from reference TRBV28 and TRBJ2-1): DVKVTQSSRYLVKRTGEKVFLECVQDMDHENMFWYRQDPGLGLRLIYFSYDVKMKEKGDIPEGYSVSREKKERFSLILESASTNQTSMYLCASSTTIGSYNEQFFGPGTRLTVL.

The chain recombines TRBV3-1 (or the pseudogene TRBV3-2) with TRBJ1-1; D is perhaps TRBD1 (5 bases). Germline CDR1 is LGHDT and CDR2 is YNNKEL (reference sequence). V was cut by 4 bases and J by 3 bases, with 12 bases left in between. The CDR3 loop spans 14 amino acids. The CDR3 DNA sequence: TGTGCCAGCAGCCTAATTACAGGCGACACTGAAGCTTTCTTT. This sequence encodes CASSLITGDTEAFF.

The rearrangement uses TRBV27 and TRBJ2-4; D ambiguous. The CDR3 extends over 14 amino acids. The V end lost 6 bases, the J end lost 0 bases, and 9 bases lay between the germline ends. In germline, CDR1 is MNHEY, CDR2 SMNVEV (reference sequence). The CDR3 protein is CASRGPLAKNIQYF. The CDR3 nucleotides are TGTGCCAGCAGAGGACCTTTAGCCAAAAACATTCAGTACTTC.

The V and J genes are TRBV12-3 or TRBV12-4 and TRBJ1-1; D possibly corresponds to TRBD1 (5 bases). Trimming cost V 6 bases and J 5 bases, with 13 bases left between them. This CDR3 has 13 amino acids. CDR3 loop: CASRRGGGTEAFF. CDR3 DNA sequence: TGTGCCAGCAGGCGCGGGGGAGGAACTGAAGCTTTCTTT.

V usage is TRBV12-3 or TRBV12-4 and J usage is TRBJ1-2; the D gene is possibly TRBD1 (5 bases). Trimming removed 1 base from V and 8 bases from J, with 5 bases in between. This CDR3 has 11 residues. The CDR3 is CASSLGGGYTF. In DNA form, the CDR3 reads TGTGCCAGCAGTTTAGGGGGGGGCTACACCTTC.

For this clone: The junction does not match germline at one end; this may be a read error. This CDR3 is also generated by other DNA sequences in the sample. V is TRBV4-2 and J is TRBJ1-5; D unresolved. The CDR3 sequence is 13 residues long. Germline values: CDR1 LGHNA, CDR2 YNFKEQ. The CDR3 DNA is TGTGCCAGTAGCCAAGTCGTAGGTCAGCCCCAGCATTTT. It codes for CASSQVVGQPQHF.

V gene TRBV7-2 combines with J gene TRBJ1-1, with D uncertain. V dropped 0 bases and J dropped 5 bases, with 10 bases sitting between them. CDR3 size: 14 residues. The germline V gene encodes CDR1 SGHTA and CDR2 FQGNSA. DNA of the CDR3: TGTGCCAGCAGCTTAGCGCGTCGGGTAACTGAAGCTTTCTTT. This gives the protein CASSLARRVTEAFF.

The chain is built from TRBV19 and TRBJ2-2; D is unclear. Trimming shortened V by 5 bases and J by 0 bases, and 10 bases separated the two germline ends. The CDR3 has 15 amino acids. CDR1 and CDR2 (germline): LNHDA, SQIVND (reference sequence). This CDR3 is CASSSSPTNTGELFF. The CDR3 DNA follows: TGTGCCAGTAGTTCTTCCCCCACGAACACCGGGGAGCTGTTTTTT. Looking up the rest from reference TRBV19 and TRBJ2-2 gives the full variable domain: DGGITQSPKYLFRKEGQNVTLSCEQNLNHDAMYWYRQDPGQGLRLIYYSQIVNDFQKGDIAEGYSVSREKKESFPLTVTSAQKNPTAFYLCASSSSPTNTGELFFGEGSRLTVL.

This chain uses TRBV7-9 with TRBJ1-2; 10 nucleotides agree with TRBD1. The CDR3 contains 16 residues. Germline CDR1 reads SEHNR; CDR2 reads FQNEAQ (reference sequence). V trimming: 6 bases; J trimming: 0 bases; junction bases outside the gene matches: 7. CDR3 coding DNA: TGTGCCAGCAGGCCCGGGACAGGGGTCACTAACTATGGCTACACCTTC. It translates to CASRPGTGVTNYGYTF.

V is TRBV6-5 and J is TRBJ2-2; D assignment may be TRBD1 or TRBD2 (5 bases each). The CDR3 runs to 14 residues. Germline V gene data show CDR1 as MNHEY and CDR2 as SVGAGI. Trimming took off 9 bases at V and 6 bases at J, with 17 bases between the two ends. CDR3 sequence: CASRRGLGAGELFF. CDR3 DNA sequence: TGTGCCAGTAGACGGGGCCTCGGGGCCGGGGAGCTGTTTTTT.

This clone was observed a handful of times. The V gene is TRBV19, the J gene TRBJ1-1; D not resolved. The CDR3 runs 16 residues. Germline CDR1 LNHDA, CDR2 SQIVND (reference sequence). The V end was cut by 5 bases, the J end by 2 bases, with 18 bases between. The DNA of the CDR3 is TGTGCCAGTAGTTTTCGCTTCCGGGAGCCTAACACTGAAGCTTTCTTT. Amino acids: CASSFRFREPNTEAFF.

The chain employs TRBV6-5 and TRBJ2-1; 7 bases line up with TRBD2. CDR3 length equals 14 residues. With 6 bases clipped from V and 5 bases from J, the junction kept 7 bases outside the gene matches. Germline CDR1 reads MNHEY; CDR2 reads SVGAGI. CDR3 sequence: CASSLGRFDNEQFF. The CDR3 DNA sequence: TGTGCCAGCAGCCTCGGGAGGTTCGACAATGAGCAGTTCTTC.

V and J are TRBV18 and TRBJ2-7; D possibly corresponds to TRBD1 (6 bases). The CDR3 consists of 13 residues. Trimming shortened V by 4 bases and J by 2 bases, and 9 bases separated the two germline ends. CDR1 is KGHSH and CDR2 is LQKENI in the germline V gene. CDR3 in amino acids: CASSLDRAYEQYF. For the CDR3, the DNA is TGTGCCAGCTCACTGGACAGAGCCTACGAGCAGTACTTC.

This chain links TRBV7-2 with TRBJ2-5; D gene ambiguous. Trimming stripped 2 bases from V and 2 bases from J, with 15 bases between. The germline CDR1 and CDR2 sequences are SGHTA and FQGNSA. There are 16 residues in the CDR3. DNA of the CDR3: TGTGCCAGCAGCTTATTTGGCGGCAACAGACAAGAGACCCAGTACTTC. Encoded protein: CASSLFGGNRQETQYF. The full variable domain, its missing parts supplied by reference TRBV7-2 and TRBJ2-5, is GAGVSQSPSNKVTEKGKDVELRCDPISGHTALYWYRQSLGQGLEFLIYFQGNSAPDKSGLPSDRFSAERTGGSVSTLTIQRTQQEDSAVYLCASSLFGGNRQETQYFGPGTRLLVL.

V and J are TRBV10-3 and TRBJ2-7; the D gene is possibly TRBD2 (6 bases). V lost 10 bases and J 1 base, leaving 20 bases between the germline ends. There are 15 residues in the CDR3. Germline loops: CDR1 ENHRY, CDR2 SYGVKD. As DNA, the CDR3 is TGTGCCACCAGGGACTCCAGCTCGGCGTCCTACGAGCAGTACTTC. Amino acid sequence: CATRDSSSASYEQYF.

In this sample, this clone turned up once. The chain recombines TRBV5-1 with TRBJ2-3; D ambiguous. Trimming shortened V by 3 bases and J by 0 bases, and 8 bases separated the two germline ends. The CDR3 has 14 residues. Germline assignment: CDR1 SGHRS and CDR2 YFSETQ. The chain's CDR3 is CASSWVGSTDTQYF. The CDR3 coding sequence is TGCGCCAGCAGCTGGGTGGGAAGCACAGATACGCAGTATTTT.

The chain employs TRBV5-1 and TRBJ2-7, with 11 bases that match TRBD1. The CDR3 extends over 14 amino acids. The ends lost 4 bases at V and 7 bases at J; junction bases unmatched: 7. Germline-derived CDR1 and CDR2 are SGHRS and YFSETQ. The CDR3 nucleotides read TGCGCCAGCAGCCCGGGACAGGGGGACGAAGAGCAGTACTTC. It codes for CASSPGQGDEEQYF. Full variable domain (remainder filled in from reference TRBV5-1 and TRBJ2-7): KAGVTQTPRYLIKTRGQQVTLSCSPISGHRSVSWYQQTPGQGLQFLFEYFSETQRNKGNFPGRFSGRQFSNSRSEMNVSTLELGDSALYLCASSPGQGDEEQYFGPGTRLTVT.

The chain links TRBV7-9 to TRBJ1-4; D perhaps matches TRBD1 (6 bases). The CDR3 has 13 amino acids. Trimming cost V 9 bases and J 8 bases, with 16 bases left between them. Germline CDR1 reads SEHNR; CDR2 reads FQNEAQ (reference sequence). The CDR3 here is CASGGTGREKLFF. For the CDR3, the DNA is TGTGCCAGTGGAGGAACAGGGAGGGAAAAACTGTTTTTT.

The chain combines TRBV20-1 with TRBJ2-7, with 8 nucleotides matching TRBD2. J gave up 0 bases and V 3 bases, and 7 bases lay outside the gene matches. Germline V CDR1 and CDR2: DFQATT, SNEGSKA (reference sequence). There are 15 residues in the CDR3. CDR3 protein: CSASDPGGTSYEQYF. The CDR3 coding sequence is TGCAGTGCTAGTGATCCGGGGGGGACCTCCTACGAGCAGTACTTC.

The rearrangement links TRBV30 to TRBJ1-5; D ambiguous. V was trimmed by 7 bases and J by 1 base, leaving 11 bases between them. The germline gives CDR1 GTSNPN, CDR2 SVGIG (reference sequence). CDR3 size: 13 residues. CDR3 DNA: TGTGCCTACCGGACGAAGAGCAATCAGCCCCAGCATTTT. As protein: CAYRTKSNQPQHF.

The chain uses TRBV7-8 and TRBJ1-6, with D maybe TRBD1 (5 bases). This CDR3 spans 14 amino acids. Germline lookup yields CDR1 SGHVS and CDR2 FQNEAQ. The V end was cut by 3 bases, the J end by 7 bases, with 10 bases between. CDR3 in amino acids: CASSFGGDNSPLHF. Here the CDR3 DNA reads TGTGCCAGCAGCTTCGGAGGGGACAATTCACCCCTCCACTTT.

The chain recombines TRBV5-8 with TRBJ2-7, with 9 bases fitting TRBD2. Trimming cost V 4 bases and J 4 bases; bases outside gene matches: 12. The CDR3 is made up of 16 amino acids. Germline CDR1 SGHTS, CDR2 YDEGEE. The CDR3 DNA follows: TGTGCCAGCAGCCGGAGATTCCTAGCGGGGAGTTACGAGCAGTACTTC. Residues: CASSRRFLAGSYEQYF.

The genes are TRBV24-1 and TRBJ1-2; D unresolved. V lost 5 bases to trimming and J lost 0 bases, with 6 bases between them. This CDR3 contains 13 residues. The germline V gene has CDR1 KGHDR and CDR2 SFDVKD. The CDR3 sequence: CATSVTSNYGYTF. The CDR3 coding sequence is TGTGCCACCAGTGTTACGTCTAACTATGGCTACACCTTC.